These 30 T cell receptor beta chains originate from one sample sequenced in a study of T cells after yellow fever vaccination. Each CDR3 protein is one row after TCRdb ran MiXCR on the 5' RACE reads. The table records about 53,000 distinct CDR3 sequences, approximately 6% of them present only once. The sequences come from PBMCs, either bulk or a sorted T-cell subset (CD4+, CD8+, memory, or dextramer-sorted; not recorded which), collected on the day of the yellow fever booster vaccination. The receptor source for this set is a man aged 18 to 35 who received the YFV17D yellow fever vaccine.

This clonotype was counted ten times or more. This rearrangement joins TRBV12-3 or TRBV12-4 to TRBJ2-3, with D possibly TRBD2 on 6 matching bases. The CDR3 has 16 amino acids. V was clipped by 5 bases and J by 6 bases, with 21 bases between them. The CDR3 DNA reads as TGTGCCAGCAGTCTTTTAGGGACTCCAGGCTCGGATACGCAGTATTTT. It encodes CASSLLGTPGSDTQYF.

The genes are TRBV3-1 and TRBJ1-2; 10 positions agree with TRBD1. The CDR3 extends over 14 amino acids. Trimming removed 3 bases from V and 3 bases from J; junction bases left unmatched: 1. Germline CDR1 LGHDT, CDR2 YNNKEL (reference sequence). CDR3 DNA sequence: TGTGCCAGCAGCCACGGACAGGGGGACTATGGCTACACCTTC. Protein: CASSHGQGDYGYTF.

This clonotype occurred many times. The chain combines TRBV12-3 or TRBV12-4 with TRBJ2-1, with 9 bases lining up with TRBD2. This CDR3 has 15 residues. With 6 bases clipped from V and 4 bases from J, the junction kept 7 bases outside the gene matches. The CDR3 loop is CASSPWLAGYNEQFF. DNA for the CDR3: TGTGCCAGCAGCCCATGGCTAGCGGGGTACAATGAGCAGTTCTTC.

This chain links TRBV4-3 with TRBJ2-4; D ambiguous. Looked up from germline, CDR1 is LGHNA and CDR2 is YSLEER. V was cut by 1 base and J by 4 bases, with 8 bases left in between. CDR3 length: 14 residues. The CDR3 DNA reads TGCGCCAGCAGCCAAGTTCTAGGAAAAAACATTCAGTACTTC. Residues: CASSQVLGKNIQYF.

This clonotype occurred many times. V and J are TRBV11-2 and TRBJ2-1; the D gene is possibly TRBD2 (6 bases). V lost 1 base and J 7 bases, leaving 14 bases between the germline ends. The germline gives CDR1 SGHAT, CDR2 FQNNGV. This CDR3 contains 15 residues. CDR3 in DNA: TGTGCCAGCAGCTTAGGGGGCGGGGCGAGGAATGAGCAGTTCTTC. Translated: CASSLGGGARNEQFF.

This clonotype was counted at least ten times. The V and J genes are TRBV9 and TRBJ2-6; a possible D gene is TRBD1 (6 bases). Trimming pared 5 bases from V and 0 bases from J, leaving 9 bases between. This CDR3 comprises 15 residues. From germline, CDR1 is SGDLS and CDR2 YYNGEE. The CDR3 spells CASRYRASGANVLTF. CDR3 bases: TGTGCCAGCAGATACAGGGCCTCTGGGGCCAACGTCCTGACTTTC.

This clonotype was seen ten or more times. V gene TRBV10-3 combines with J gene TRBJ2-1, with TRBD2 matching 11 bases. Germline V gene data show CDR1 as ENHRY and CDR2 as SYGVKD. The CDR3 has 17 residues. J lost 7 bases, V lost 6 bases, and 14 bases had no gene match. In nucleotides, the CDR3 is TGTGCCATCAGCCTCACGGGACTAGCGGCCCGAGGTAATGAGCAGTTCTTC. As protein: CAISLTGLAARGNEQFF.

This clonotype was recorded a few times. This chain connects TRBV20-1 to TRBJ1-6; D not resolved. Trimming stripped 0 bases from V and 2 bases from J, with 11 bases between. This CDR3 is built from 16 residues. Per germline, CDR1 DFQATT and CDR2 SNEGSKA (reference sequence). The CDR3 region is CSARDLEVTYNSPLHF. CDR3 bases: TGCAGTGCTAGAGACTTGGAGGTCACCTATAATTCACCCCTCCACTTT.

The gene calls are TRBV5-1 and TRBJ2-3; D not resolved. This CDR3 contains 14 residues. From germline, CDR1 is SGHRS and CDR2 YFSETQ. Trimming removed 0 bases at V and 2 bases at J, with 7 bases between. As DNA, the CDR3 is TGCGCCAGCAGCTTGGTACCCATCACAGATACGCAGTATTTT. Translation gives CASSLVPITDTQYF.

This clonotype was observed many times. The gene calls are TRBV7-8 and TRBJ1-5; tentatively, D is TRBD1 (6 bases). The CDR3 sequence is 14 residues long. Trimming removed 2 bases from V and 7 bases from J, with 12 bases in between. The germline gives CDR1 SGHVS, CDR2 FQNEAQ. The CDR3 DNA sequence: TGTGCCAGCAGCTTAAGGGGGGGGGGCCAGCCCCAGCATTTT. This translates into CASSLRGGGQPQHF.

This clonotype was seen more than once but under ten times. The rearrangement links TRBV5-1 to TRBJ2-5; no clear D gene. Trimming took 0 bases from V and 3 from J, leaving 3 bases between them. The CDR3 runs to 12 residues. Germline V CDR1 and CDR2: SGHRS, YFSETQ. The CDR3 is CASSLEEETQYF. The CDR3 DNA reads as TGCGCCAGCAGCTTGGAAGAAGAGACCCAGTACTTC.

Regarding this clonotype: A junction boundary mismatches the germline segment, possibly from a read error. The genes are TRBV7-2 and TRBJ2-2; D gene ambiguous. Germline V gene sequence: CDR1 SGHTA, CDR2 FQGNSA. CDR3 length equals 13 residues. The DNA of the CDR3 is TGTGCCGGCAGCCCCCGGCCGACCGGGGAGCTGTTTTTT. Translation: CAGSPRPTGELFF.

This clonotype was observed many times. This chain joins TRBV20-1 and TRBJ1-2; maybe TRBD1 (5 bases). The germline V gene encodes CDR1 DFQATT and CDR2 SNEGSKA (reference sequence). Deletions cut 2 bases from V and 8 bases from J, with 12 bases between. CDR3 length equals 12 residues. The CDR3: CSARWGWTGYTF. The CDR3 DNA reads as TGCAGTGCTAGATGGGGCTGGACGGGCTACACCTTC.

The J gene is TRBJ1-5, the V gene TRBV28, with TRBD1 as a possible D gene (5 bases). The length of the CDR3 is 16 residues. Germline lookup yields CDR1 MDHEN and CDR2 SYDVKM. Trimming cost V 1 base and J 1 base, with 11 bases left between them. The CDR3 loop is CASSLYSWGSNQPQHF. In DNA form, the CDR3 reads TGTGCCAGCAGTTTATACTCGTGGGGGAGCAATCAGCCCCAGCATTTT.

There are many counts of this clonotype. The chain links TRBV6-5 to TRBJ2-3; D is possibly TRBD1 (6 bases). Germline V gene data show CDR1 as MNHEY and CDR2 as SVGAGI. V was pared by 2 bases and J by 4 bases, with 19 bases between. The CDR3 sequence is 17 residues long. Written as DNA, the CDR3 is TGTGCCAGCAGTTACACCGGGGACACCGCTGGCGCAGATACGCAGTATTTT. Protein sequence: CASSYTGDTAGADTQYF.

This clonotype was seen a handful of times. The V gene is TRBV2, the J gene TRBJ2-2, with 7 nucleotides matching TRBD2. Germline lookup yields CDR1 SNHLY and CDR2 FYNNEI. The CDR3 runs to 14 residues. V shed 10 bases and J 1 base; nucleotides not matched to a gene: 6. The CDR3 is CATRGTENTGELFF. As DNA, the CDR3 is TGTGCCACGCGGGGGACTGAGAACACCGGGGAGCTGTTTTTT.

Only a few counts were recorded for this clonotype. The chain uses TRBV5-5 and TRBJ2-5, with D perhaps matching TRBD1 (6 bases). Looked up from germline, CDR1 is SGHKS and CDR2 is YYEKEE (reference sequence). The CDR3 contains 18 residues. Between the trimmed V and J ends, which lost 2 bases and 7 bases, there was a span of 27 bases. CDR3 coding DNA: TGTGCCAGCAGCTTACTCTCTCACAGGGCGGAGAATATGAGGACCCAGTACTTC. It specifies CASSLLSHRAENMRTQYF. Drawing the rest from reference TRBV5-5 and TRBJ2-5, the complete variable domain is DAGVTQSPTHLIKTRGQQVTLRCSPISGHKSVSWYQQVLGQGPQFIFQYYEKEERGRGNFPDRFSARQFPNYSSELNVNALLLGDSALYLCASSLLSHRAENMRTQYFGPGTRLLVL.

The J gene is TRBJ2-7, the V gene TRBV23-1; D tentatively fits TRBD1 or TRBD2 (6 bases each). TRBV23-1 is known as an ORF, though its function is uncertain. V was clipped by 0 bases and J by 1 base, with 13 bases between them. This CDR3 has 16 residues. CDR3 bases: TGCGCCAGCAGTCAATCGCCCAGGGGAGGATCCTACGAGCAGTACGTC. Protein product: CASSQSPRGGSYEQYV.

This clonotype was counted at least ten times. The J gene is TRBJ2-3, the V gene TRBV29-1, with a weak D call TRBD1 (6 bases). CDR1 is SQVTM, CDR2 ANQGSEA, per germline. The ends were cut back, 8 bases at V and 0 bases at J, with 15 bases in the middle. This CDR3 spans 14 amino acids. The CDR3 coding sequence is TGCAGCTCCGAGGGGGTAGCTAGCACAGATACGCAGTATTTT. It encodes CSSEGVASTDTQYF.

This clonotype appeared a few times. This chain links TRBV2 with TRBJ2-3, with TRBD2 matching 13 bases. The germline gives CDR1 SNHLY, CDR2 FYNNEI. CDR3 length: 15 amino acids. V lost 6 bases and J lost 4; bases outside the gene matches: 4. In nucleotides, the CDR3 is TGTGCCAGCAGACGGACTAGCGGGGGTGCAGATACGCAGTATTTT. This codes for CASRRTSGGADTQYF.

This clonotype was observed many times. J is TRBJ2-3 and V is TRBV7-6; maybe TRBD1 (5 bases). V was trimmed by 1 base and J by 4 bases, leaving 9 bases between them. The CDR3 extends over 14 amino acids. Germline lookup yields CDR1 SGHVS and CDR2 FNYEAQ. Here the CDR3 reads CASSLDPTADTQYF. The CDR3 DNA reads TGTGCCAGCAGCTTAGATCCGACAGCAGATACGCAGTATTTT.

The V call is TRBV5-4, the J call TRBJ2-5; D not certain. The CDR3 loop spans 14 amino acids. The V gene lost 0 bases and the J gene lost 5 bases, with 11 bases spanning the gap. Germline CDR1 and CDR2: SGHNT and YYREEE (reference sequence). The CDR3 region has the DNA TGTGCCAGCAGCTTGGCCAGGATAGGCGAGACCCAGTACTTC. The encoded protein is CASSLARIGETQYF.

The sample holds a few counts of this clonotype. This chain links TRBV6-5 with TRBJ2-7; weak D call: TRBD1 (6 bases). The CDR3 runs 14 residues. Deletions cut 2 bases from V and 5 bases from J, with 13 bases between. Germline V gene sequence: CDR1 MNHEY, CDR2 SVGAGI. The CDR3 here is CASSYLRAGDEQYF. The CDR3, as DNA: TGTGCCAGCAGTTACCTCCGGGCAGGGGACGAGCAGTACTTC.

This clonotype was found a few times. The chain is built from TRBV5-4 and TRBJ2-5; 14 bases match TRBD2. J gave up 0 bases and V 4 bases, and 5 bases lay outside the gene matches. Per the germline V gene, CDR1 is SGHNT and CDR2 is YYREEE (reference sequence). This CDR3 comprises 17 residues. The CDR3 region is CASSPGTSGGHQETQYF. In DNA, the CDR3 is TGTGCCAGCAGCCCAGGGACTAGCGGGGGCCACCAAGAGACCCAGTACTTC.

This clonotype was detected only a few times. The CDR3 reads CASSVYSSGNTIYF. CDR3 DNA: TGTGCCAGCAGCGTCTATTCTTCTGGAAACACCATATATTTT. The chain has TRBV9 and TRBJ1-3, with D hard to call. CDR1 is SGDLS and CDR2 is YYNGEE in the germline V gene. The length of the CDR3 is 14 residues. Trimming shortened V by 2 bases and J by 1 base, and 7 bases separated the two germline ends.

This clonotype was counted at least ten times. This chain joins TRBV27 and TRBJ2-7; 12 nucleotides align to TRBD2. The germline V gene encodes CDR1 MNHEY and CDR2 SMNVEV (reference sequence). Losses at the gene ends were 5 bases for V and 5 bases for J; bases not matched to a gene: 4. The CDR3 length is 14 residues. CDR3 sequence (DNA): TGTGCCAGCAGTCCCGGACTAGCGGGGCACGAGCAGTACTTC. Protein product: CASSPGLAGHEQYF.

This clonotype was observed a handful of times. This chain connects TRBV7-9 to TRBJ2-7, with a possible D match to TRBD2 (5 bases). The CDR3 has 12 residues. V was trimmed by 4 bases and J by 12 bases, leaving 16 bases between them. From germline, CDR1 is SEHNR and CDR2 FQNEAQ (reference sequence). As DNA, the CDR3 is TGTGCCAGCAGCTCCCCCCCCCGGGATTTGTACGTC. Protein sequence: CASSSPPRDLYV.

This clonotype has a handful of counts. The CDR3 loop is CASSLDQNSPLHF. CDR3 coding DNA: TGTGCCAGCAGCTTAGATCAGAATTCACCCCTCCACTTT. V usage is TRBV7-9 and J usage is TRBJ1-6; D ambiguous. In germline, CDR1 is SEHNR, CDR2 FQNEAQ (reference sequence). The CDR3 loop spans 13 amino acids. Trimming pared 1 base from V and 7 bases from J, leaving 5 bases between.

Many counts were recorded for this clonotype. The CDR3 DNA reads TGTGCCACTCGGCCCCAGGGGGCGAACACCGGGGAGCTGTTTTTT. This sequence encodes CATRPQGANTGELFF. The chain links TRBV18 to TRBJ2-2; TRBD1 matches 7 bases. From germline, CDR1 is KGHSH and CDR2 LQKENI. The CDR3 runs to 15 residues. Trimming at V came to 10 bases and at J to 0 bases, leaving 8 bases not matched to a gene.

This clonotype appeared a few times. The chain uses TRBV28 and TRBJ2-2; TRBD1 might be the D (5 bases). V lost 6 bases to trimming and J lost 3 bases, with 20 bases between them. Germline-derived CDR1 and CDR2 are MDHEN and SYDVKM. This CDR3 has 17 residues. The CDR3 sequence is CASSSSNSQGYTGELFF. CDR3 sequence (DNA): TGTGCCAGCAGCTCCAGTAACTCGCAGGGATACACCGGGGAGCTGTTTTTT.